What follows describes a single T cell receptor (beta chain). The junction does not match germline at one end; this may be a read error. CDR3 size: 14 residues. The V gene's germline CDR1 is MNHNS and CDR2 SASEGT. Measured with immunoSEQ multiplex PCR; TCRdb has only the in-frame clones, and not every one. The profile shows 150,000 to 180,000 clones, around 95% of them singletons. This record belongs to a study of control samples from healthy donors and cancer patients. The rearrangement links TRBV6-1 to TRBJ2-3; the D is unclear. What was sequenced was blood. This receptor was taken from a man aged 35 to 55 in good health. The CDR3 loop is CASREVVSTDTQYF. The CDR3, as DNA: TGTGCCAGCAGAGAAGTTGTAAGCACAGATACGCAGTATTTT.